Presented here are 31 T cell receptor beta chains from one specimen sequenced in a study of T-cell memory formation after mild COVID-19. TCRdb redid the calling of the 5' RACE reads with MiXCR, one entry per CDR3 protein. The sample comprises 200,000 to 250,000 distinct CDR3 sequences, over 7.5% of which are singletons, and roughly 4% rests with the top ten. Source material: PBMCs or a T cell subset sorted from them (not recorded which). Receptor source: a young man who had mild COVID-19 (a few samples of this study predate the infection). Cell type and time point are not known.

This clonotype was seen a few times. The chain uses TRBV28 and TRBJ1-4; perhaps TRBD1 as D (6 bases). CDR1 and CDR2 (germline): MDHEN, SYDVKM. Trimming shortened V by 7 bases and J by 7 bases, and 10 bases separated the two germline ends. This CDR3 has 12 amino acids. The chain's CDR3 is CASTRGGEKLFF. In nucleotides, the CDR3 is TGTGCCAGCACCAGGGGAGGTGAAAAACTGTTTTTT.

This clonotype was observed a few times. The rearrangement joins TRBV5-6 to TRBJ2-1; 7 bases agree with TRBD1. The germline CDR1 and CDR2 sequences are SGHDT and YYEEEE. Trimming at V came to 0 bases and at J to 6 bases, leaving 6 bases not matched to a gene. This CDR3 has 15 amino acids. The CDR3 protein is CASSLGAGGFNEQFF. The CDR3 region has the DNA TGTGCCAGCAGCTTGGGGGCAGGGGGTTTCAATGAGCAGTTCTTC.

There are a few counts of this clonotype. J is TRBJ1-2 and V is TRBV12-3 or TRBV12-4; D gene ambiguous. CDR3 length: 15 amino acids. Deletions cut 2 bases from V and 0 bases from J, with 10 bases between. DNA for the CDR3: TGTGCCAGCAGTTTAATCTCCCTAGCTAACTATGGCTACACCTTC. The encoded protein is CASSLISLANYGYTF.

The V call is TRBV5-4, the J call TRBJ1-2; weak D call: TRBD1 (5 bases). Trimming cost V 4 bases and J 1 base, with 17 bases left between them. The germline CDR1 and CDR2 sequences are SGHNT and YYREEE (reference sequence). The CDR3 is 16 residues long. CDR3 DNA: TGTGCCAGCAGCACCCGCCGGCAGGGCTTTAACTATGGCTACACCTTC. Translated, it gives CASSTRRQGFNYGYTF.

This clonotype was detected a few times. The CDR3 DNA is TGTGCCAGCAGCTTAGCGATACGCCTAAACACCATATATTTT. This gives the protein CASSLAIRLNTIYF. The V and J genes are TRBV5-5 and TRBJ1-3; D call uncertain. The CDR3 consists of 14 residues. Trimming left V 2 bases short and J 6 bases short, with 12 bases between. Germline-derived CDR1 and CDR2 are SGHKS and YYEKEE (reference sequence). Full variable domain (outside the CDR3, taken from reference TRBV5-5 and TRBJ1-3): DAGVTQSPTHLIKTRGQQVTLRCSPISGHKSVSWYQQVLGQGPQFIFQYYEKEERGRGNFPDRFSARQFPNYSSELNVNALLLGDSALYLCASSLAIRLNTIYFGEGSWLTVV.

This clonotype was counted ten times or more. The chain is built from TRBV6-5 and TRBJ2-7; D is undetermined. The germline V and J ends were trimmed by 2 bases and 0 bases, with 8 bases remaining between them. The CDR3 length is 14 residues. Per the germline V gene, CDR1 is MNHEY and CDR2 is SVGAGI. CDR3 sequence: CASSYRVDSYEQYF. The CDR3 bases are TGTGCCAGCAGTTACCGGGTGGACTCCTACGAGCAGTACTTC.

This chain connects TRBV15 to TRBJ1-5; D is unresolved. V lost 0 bases and J lost 5, with 5 bases in between. The germline V gene has CDR1 LNHNV and CDR2 YYDKDF (reference sequence). The CDR3 contains 13 residues. The CDR3 coding sequence is TGTGCCACCAGCAGAGATCGGGATCAGCCCCAGCATTTT. It is translated as CATSRDRDQPQHF. Based on the CDR3 plus reference TRBV15 and TRBJ1-5, the full variable domain is DAMVIQNPRYQVTQFGKPVTLSCSQTLNHNVMYWYQQKSSQAPKLLFHYYDKDFNNEADTPDNFQSRRPNTSFCFLDIRSPGLGDTAMYLCATSRDRDQPQHFGDGTRLSIL.

This clonotype has a count of ten or more. The chain joins TRBV6-9 to TRBJ2-7; 11 positions agree with TRBD2. Germline CDR1 MNHGY, CDR2 SVAAGI. The CDR3 runs 23 residues. Unmatched junction bases numbered 32, after V lost 6 bases and J lost 4 bases. Here the CDR3 reads CASSRIPLLAGEVTARILYEQYV. As DNA, the CDR3 is TGTGCCAGCAGCCGTATTCCCCTACTAGCGGGGGAAGTAACAGCTCGTATTTTATACGAGCAGTACGTC.

The chain recombines TRBV20-1 with TRBJ2-5; D is unclear. The CDR3 length is 14 residues. Trimming shortened V by 6 bases and J by 5 bases, and 19 bases separated the two germline ends. Looked up from germline, CDR1 is DFQATT and CDR2 is SNEGSKA (reference sequence). The CDR3 DNA follows: TGCAGTGCCCGGGCCCCGCTAACTGGGGAGACCCAGTACTTC. Residues: CSARAPLTGETQYF.

This clonotype was found many times. The chain employs TRBV20-1 and TRBJ2-3; TRBD1 is a possible D gene (5 bases). CDR3 length: 13 residues. Germline CDR1 is DFQATT and CDR2 is SNEGSKA (reference sequence). Trimming shortened V by 6 bases and J by 3 bases, and 13 bases separated the two germline ends. As DNA, the CDR3 is TGCAGTGCGGCAGGGTCAGGGACAGATACGCAGTATTTT. Its translation: CSAAGSGTDTQYF.

V usage is TRBV6-5 and J usage is TRBJ1-2, with D possibly TRBD1 on 5 matching bases. V gave up 6 bases and J gave up 8 bases, with 13 bases separating them. Germline CDR1 and CDR2: MNHEY and SVGAGI. This CDR3 comprises 12 residues. The CDR3 sequence is CASSPGVSGYTF. The CDR3 nucleotides are TGTGCCAGCAGCCCGGGGGTAAGCGGCTACACCTTC.

This chain links TRBV2 with TRBJ1-6; tentative D call: TRBD1 (5 bases). Trimming cost V 3 bases and J 9 bases, with 15 bases left between them. The CDR3 covers 15 residues. Germline-derived CDR1 and CDR2 are SNHLY and FYNNEI. CDR3 region: CASSEEGNMGSPLHF. For the CDR3, the DNA is TGTGCCAGCAGTGAGGAGGGGAATATGGGTTCACCCCTCCACTTT.

The gene calls are TRBV18 and TRBJ2-4; 8 nucleotides align to TRBD1. J was trimmed by 0 bases and V by 6 bases; bases with no gene match: 10. CDR1 and CDR2 (germline): KGHSH, LQKENI. This CDR3 is built from 17 residues. Written as DNA, the CDR3 is TGTGCCAGCTCTCCCGGGACAGGAGGTCTAGCCAAAAACATTCAGTACTTC. This encodes CASSPGTGGLAKNIQYF.

This clonotype was seen repeatedly, ten times or more. The chain links TRBV5-1 to TRBJ2-3, with 12 bases that match TRBD2. There are 17 residues in the CDR3. Germline V gene sequence: CDR1 SGHRS, CDR2 YFSETQ. V lost 0 bases and J lost 3; bases outside the gene matches: 5. CDR3 DNA sequence: TGCGCCAGCAGCTTGGAACCTAGCGGGGGGGGGACAGATACGCAGTATTTT. As protein: CASSLEPSGGGTDTQYF.

This clonotype occurred a few times. As DNA, the CDR3 is TGTGCCAGCAGTGAACGGATCTATGGCTACACCTTC. Its protein is CASSERIYGYTF. This sequence joins TRBV6-1 and TRBJ1-2; D is ambiguous. The CDR3 spans 12 residues. Per the germline V gene, CDR1 is MNHNS and CDR2 is SASEGT. V was shortened by 2 bases and J by 4 bases, with 5 bases between the two germline ends.

This clonotype has more than one count but fewer than ten. The rearrangement links TRBV20-1 to TRBJ2-7; maybe TRBD1 (8 bases). Germline V CDR1 and CDR2: DFQATT, SNEGSKA (reference sequence). Between the trimmed V and J ends, which lost 4 bases and 4 bases, there was a span of 14 bases. The CDR3 length is 13 residues. The CDR3 sequence is CSANRGGTYEQYF. In DNA, the CDR3 is TGCAGTGCTAACAGGGGGGGCACATACGAGCAGTACTTC.

This clonotype was found many times. This chain connects TRBV12-3 or TRBV12-4 to TRBJ2-3, with a tentative D call TRBD1 (5 bases). CDR3 size: 11 residues. Between the trimmed V and J ends, which lost 5 bases and 10 bases, there was a span of 10 bases. This chain's CDR3 is CASSLQVAQYF. The DNA for the CDR3 is TGTGCCAGCAGTCTACAGGTTGCGCAGTATTTT.

This clonotype was observed at least ten times. The rearrangement joins TRBV3-1 to TRBJ2-7; unclear D gene. Trimming shortened V by 0 bases and J by 3 bases, and 15 bases separated the two germline ends. Germline lookup yields CDR1 LGHDT and CDR2 YNNKEL (reference sequence). This CDR3 is 16 amino acids long. CDR3 protein: CASSQDPPGGDYEQYF. Written as DNA, the CDR3 is TGTGCCAGCAGCCAAGATCCCCCCGGTGGGGACTACGAGCAGTACTTC.

This clonotype was detected a few times. V gene TRBV7-9 combines with J gene TRBJ2-2, with a weak D call TRBD1 (5 bases). V was clipped by 5 bases and J by 1 base, with 8 bases between them. Germline V lookup: CDR1 SEHNR, CDR2 FQNEAQ (reference sequence). The CDR3 runs 14 residues. CDR3 bases: TGTGCCAGCAGCCAGACAGAGAACACCGGGGAGCTGTTTTTT. The encoded protein is CASSQTENTGELFF.

This clonotype was recorded at least ten times. The rearrangement joins TRBV12-3 or TRBV12-4 to TRBJ2-1; 9 bases agree with TRBD1. The CDR3 has 15 residues. Losses at the gene ends were 6 bases for V and 8 bases for J; bases not matched to a gene: 11. The CDR3 DNA follows: TGTGCCAGCAGGTCCCGGGACAGGGTCCATGATGAGCAGTTCTTC. Translated, it gives CASRSRDRVHDEQFF.

The gene calls are TRBV6-2 or TRBV6-3 and TRBJ2-3; D uncertain. This CDR3 has 14 residues. Trimming cost V 3 bases and J 4 bases, with 11 bases left between them. Looked up from germline, CDR1 is MNHEY and CDR2 is SVGEGT. CDR3: CASSYGVGSDTQYF. CDR3 sequence (DNA): TGTGCCAGCAGTTATGGGGTGGGGTCAGATACGCAGTATTTT.

This clonotype appeared many times. The chain joins TRBV20-1 to TRBJ2-5; D possibly corresponds to TRBD2 (5 bases). Germline CDR1 is DFQATT and CDR2 is SNEGSKA (reference sequence). This CDR3 spans 13 amino acids. Trimming took 6 bases from V and 1 from J, leaving 12 bases between them. The CDR3 coding sequence is TGCAGTGCCGGCATGGAGGCCCAAGAGACCCAGTACTTC. Its translation is CSAGMEAQETQYF.

This chain links TRBV7-9 with TRBJ2-7; D may be TRBD1 or TRBD2 (5 bases each). CDR1 is SEHNR, CDR2 FQNEAQ, per germline (reference sequence). The CDR3 loop spans 11 amino acids. CDR3 nucleotide sequence: TGTGCCAGCAGCTGTCCCCGGGGCGCCCTAGTC. Protein sequence: CASSCPRGALV.

In its sample, this clonotype was seen many times. The chain links TRBV2 to TRBJ1-5, with 8 bases lining up with TRBD1. The CDR3 contains 14 residues. The V and J ends lost 8 bases and 5 bases, in that order; junction bases with no gene match: 8. Germline CDR1 is SNHLY and CDR2 is FYNNEI. CDR3 DNA: TGTGCCAGCGGTCTCGACAGGGGTGATCAGCCCCAGCATTTT. Amino acid sequence: CASGLDRGDQPQHF.

In this sample, this clonotype turned up a few times. This chain links TRBV20-1 with TRBJ1-5; 8 bases fit TRBD1. Losses at the gene ends were 0 bases for V and 5 bases for J; bases not matched to a gene: 3. The CDR3 contains 14 residues. The germline CDR1 and CDR2 sequences are DFQATT and SNEGSKA (reference sequence). The CDR3 loop reads CSARDRQGYQPQHF. CDR3 DNA: TGCAGTGCTAGAGACCGACAGGGGTATCAGCCCCAGCATTTT.

There are a few counts of this clonotype. This chain links TRBV3-1 with TRBJ2-7; 7 bases agree with TRBD1. The CDR3 runs 14 residues. V shed 1 base, J shed 4 bases, and the junction held 4 bases outside the gene matches. Germline V CDR1 and CDR2: LGHDT, YNNKEL (reference sequence). The CDR3 nucleotides are TGTGCCAGCAGCCAAGGACCACAGGGGTACGAGCAGTACTTC. Amino acid sequence: CASSQGPQGYEQYF.

This clonotype was seen a few times. The chain joins TRBV7-2 to TRBJ1-2, with TRBD1 identical over 7 bases. The CDR3 runs to 15 residues. Germline-derived CDR1 and CDR2 are SGHTA and FQGNSA. Trimming took 3 bases from V and 5 from J; bases not matched to a gene: 9. As DNA, the CDR3 is TGTGCCAGCAGCTTGCAGGGGGACACACCTTATGGCTACACCTTC. It codes for CASSLQGDTPYGYTF. The full variable domain, completed using reference TRBV7-2 and TRBJ1-2, is GAGVSQSPSNKVTEKGKDVELRCDPISGHTALYWYRQSLGQGLEFLIYFQGNSAPDKSGLPSDRFSAERTGGSVSTLTIQRTQQEDSAVYLCASSLQGDTPYGYTFGSGTRLTVV.

This clonotype was counted between two and nine times. The chain uses TRBV30 and TRBJ1-5; D unclear. Trimming pared 1 base from V and 5 bases from J, leaving 9 bases between. Germline V gene lookup returns CDR1 GTSNPN and CDR2 SVGIG (reference sequence). The CDR3 is 13 amino acids. CDR3 in amino acids: CAWSDQTDQPQHF. For the CDR3, the DNA is TGTGCCTGGAGTGACCAAACGGATCAGCCCCAGCATTTT.

This clonotype was seen more than once but under ten times. The rearrangement links TRBV2 to TRBJ2-7, with 9 bases aligning to TRBD2. The CDR3 totals 15 residues. The germline CDR1 and CDR2 sequences are SNHLY and FYNNEI. V gave up 5 bases and J gave up 1 base; unmatched junction bases: 6. The CDR3 spells CASSPGLAGSYEQYV. The CDR3 nucleotides read TGTGCCAGCAGTCCCGGGCTAGCGGGGTCCTACGAGCAGTACGTC.

The chain links TRBV20-1 to TRBJ1-1; D is undetermined. This CDR3 spans 14 amino acids. V dropped 1 base and J dropped 1 base, with 10 bases sitting between them. The V gene's germline CDR1 is DFQATT and CDR2 SNEGSKA (reference sequence). The CDR3, as DNA: TGCAGTGCTAGAGGCGGGCAGACGAACACTGAAGCTTTCTTT. This translates into CSARGGQTNTEAFF.

This clonotype occurred many times. The V and J genes are TRBV7-2 and TRBJ2-5; perhaps TRBD2 as D (6 bases). Trimming stripped 2 bases from V and 4 bases from J, with 11 bases between. There are 14 residues in the CDR3. CDR1 is SGHTA, CDR2 FQGNSA, per germline. The DNA of the CDR3 is TGTGCCAGCAGCTTACGAAGACTAGTAGAGACCCAGTACTTC. It is translated as CASSLRRLVETQYF.